The rows below give T cell receptor beta chains drawn from one sample of a study of response to subunit inactivated influenza vaccine. TCRdb re-analysed the RT-PCR reads in MiXCR, keeping a single row per CDR3 protein. Of roughly 160,000 distinct CDR3 sequences in the sample, around a tenth were seen once. Sequenced here: CD8+ T cells sorted from PBMCs, sampled about 24 months after vaccination. These receptors were taken from a man aged 50 to 75 who received an inactivated influenza vaccine. Each CDR3 is given with its conserved first and last residue. The order of the fields is J gene, V gene, D gene, clone size, CDR3 DNA, CDR3 protein. The D gene is left open where the match is weak. Not every row has a clone size; where given, it reads once, few, many or a size class.

>TRBJ2-3|TRBV11-2|NA|NA
TGTGCCAGCAGCTTAGTTCCCTACGGGACTAGCACAGATACGCAGTATTTT
CASSLVPYGTSTDTQYF
>TRBJ1-6|TRBV27|TRBD1|NA
TGTGCCAGCAGTCCGATTGGACAGGGTGGATTGAATTCACCCCTCCACTTT
CASSPIGQGGLNSPLHF
>TRBJ2-6|TRBV4-2|NA|NA
TGTGCCAGCAGCCAAGAGGGATCTGGGGCCAACGTCCTGACTTTC
CASSQEGSGANVLTF
>TRBJ2-5|TRBV28|NA|few
TGTGCCAGCAGTTCCTATGCAGGGAATGAAGAGACCCAGTACTTC
CASSSYAGNEETQYF
>TRBJ2-4|TRBV15|TRBD1|NA
TGTGCCACCAGCGAAGGGGGCCTCGCCAAAAACATTCAGTACTTC
CATSEGGLAKNIQYF
>TRBJ2-3|TRBV4-3|TRBD2|NA
TGCGCCAGCAGCCAGACGGGACTAGCGGGAGGAGGGGGCACAGATACGCAGTATTTT
CASSQTGLAGGGGTDTQYF
>TRBJ2-7|TRBV28|NA|few
TGTGCCAGCAGTACGACAGAACCAACGGAGCAGTACTTC
CASSTTEPTEQYF
>TRBJ1-6|TRBV15|NA|many
TGTGCCACCAGTACCGAGAATTCACCCCTCCACTTT
CATSTENSPLHF
>TRBJ2-7|TRBV3-1|NA|few
TGTGCCAGCAGCCTGGACGGAAACTCCTACGAGCAGTACTTC
CASSLDGNSYEQYF
>TRBJ2-7|TRBV4-3|TRBD1|NA
TGCGCCAGCAGCCAAGAGGACAGGCATACCTACGAGCAGTACTTC
CASSQEDRHTYEQYF
>TRBJ2-5|TRBV4-1|TRBD2|NA
TGCGCCAGCAGCCATCGGACTAGCGAGGAGACCCAGTACTTC
CASSHRTSEETQYF
>TRBJ2-7|TRBV6-1|TRBD1|NA
TGTGCCAGCAGTACCGGGACAGGATACTACGAGCAGTACTTC
CASSTGTGYYEQYF
>TRBJ2-1|TRBV4-3|TRBD1|NA
TGCGCCAGCAGCCGAAAGACAGGGTCCTCTTCCTACAATGAGCAGTTCTTC
CASSRKTGSSSYNEQFF
>TRBJ1-1|TRBV10-2|NA|few
TGCGCCAGCAGTGACACCAACACTGAAGCTTTCTTT
CASSDTNTEAFF
>TRBJ2-1|TRBV5-5|NA|NA
TGTGCCAGCACCTGGAGCTCCTACAATGAGCAGTTCTTC
CASTWSSYNEQFF
>TRBJ2-7|TRBV12-3/TRBV12-4|NA|NA
TGTGCCAGCAGTCTGGGGGGGCTGGGCGAGCAGTACTTC
CASSLGGLGEQYF
>TRBJ2-3|TRBV13|TRBD2|many
TGTGCCAGCAGCACCCGACTAGCGCCCAGCACAGATACGCAGTATTTT
CASSTRLAPSTDTQYF
>TRBJ2-1|TRBV5-1|TRBD2|many
TGCGCCAGCAGAGACAGCGGGGAATACAATGAGCAGTTCTTC
CASRDSGEYNEQFF
>TRBJ2-1|TRBV28|NA|few
TGTGCCAGCAGTCCGCCGAGGCGGCCCTACAATGAGCAGTTCTTC
CASSPPRRPYNEQFF
>TRBJ2-7|TRBV29-1|NA|many
TGCAGCGTTAGGGACAACTACGAGCAGTACTTC
CSVRDNYEQYF
>TRBJ2-3|TRBV3-1|TRBD2|NA
TGTGCCAGCAGCCAAGATCGTCTAGCGGGGGAAGATACGCAGTATTTT
CASSQDRLAGEDTQYF
>TRBJ1-1|TRBV28|NA|NA
TGTGCCAGCAGTTTAGAACTGGCGGGGACCGCCTCCACGAACACTGAAGCTTTCTTT
CASSLELAGTASTNTEAFF
>TRBJ2-5|TRBV6-6|TRBD1|many
TGTGCCAGCAGTAGGACAGGGAAAGAGACCCAGTACTTC
CASSRTGKETQYF
>TRBJ2-1|TRBV7-7|NA|many
TGTGCCAGCAGCTTAGGCCCTTATTCTAGCCGATCCTACAATGAGCAGTTCTTC
CASSLGPYSSRSYNEQFF
>TRBJ1-5|TRBV2|NA|few
TGTGCCAGCAGTCCCGGGGGGTTGAATCAGCCCCAGCATTTT
CASSPGGLNQPQHF
>TRBJ2-3|TRBV7-9|NA|NA
TGTGCCGGCAGTGTGGGCAGGCCTTTCGGAGATACGCAGTATTTT
CAGSVGRPFGDTQYF
>TRBJ2-7|TRBV15|NA|few
TGTGCCACCAGCATAACAGGGTCCTACGAGCAGTACTTC
CATSITGSYEQYF
>TRBJ2-1|TRBV6-2/TRBV6-3|NA|few
TGTGCCAGCAGTTACTCGACGACCAATGAGCAGTTCTTC
CASSYSTTNEQFF
>TRBJ2-6|TRBV9|NA|NA
TGTGCCAGCAGCCCCCCCTCAGGGGCCGGGGCCAACGTCCTGACTTTC
CASSPPSGAGANVLTF
>TRBJ1-1|TRBV9|NA|few
TGTGCCAGCAGCGCGTCGGGACGGGCGGGCACTGAAGCTTTCTTT
CASSASGRAGTEAFF
>TRBJ1-1|TRBV5-4|NA|NA
TGTGCCAGCAGCTTGTGGGGCACCACTGAAGCTTTCTTT
CASSLWGTTEAFF
>TRBJ2-7|TRBV13|TRBD2|few
TGTGCCAGCAGCCCACGACTAGCGGGAGCTTCCTACGAGCAGTACTTC
CASSPRLAGASYEQYF
>TRBJ2-7|TRBV14|NA|few
TGTGCCAGCAGCCAAGGGGACAAGTCGCCCTACGAGCAGTACTTC
CASSQGDKSPYEQYF
>TRBJ2-1|TRBV3-1|NA|few
TGTGCCAGCAGTCGATTCAGGGGGGGCTTTTACAATGAGCAGTTCTTC
CASSRFRGGFYNEQFF
>TRBJ2-1|TRBV7-8|NA|many
TGTGCCAGCAGCTGGACCGGGAACTACAATGAGCAGTTCTTC
CASSWTGNYNEQFF